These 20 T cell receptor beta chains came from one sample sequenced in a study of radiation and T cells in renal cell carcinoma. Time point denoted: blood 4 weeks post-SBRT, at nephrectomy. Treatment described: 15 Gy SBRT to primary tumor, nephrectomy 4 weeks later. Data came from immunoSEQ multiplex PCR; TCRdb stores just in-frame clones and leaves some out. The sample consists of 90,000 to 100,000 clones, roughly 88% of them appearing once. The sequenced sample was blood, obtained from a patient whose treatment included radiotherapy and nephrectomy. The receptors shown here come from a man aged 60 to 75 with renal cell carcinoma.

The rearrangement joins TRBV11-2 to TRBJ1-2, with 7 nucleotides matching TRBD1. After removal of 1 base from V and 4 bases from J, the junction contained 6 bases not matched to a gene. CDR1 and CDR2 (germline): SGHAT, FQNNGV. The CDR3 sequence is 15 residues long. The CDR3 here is CASSLGQGALYGYTF. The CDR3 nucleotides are TGTGCCAGCAGCTTAGGACAGGGAGCTCTCTATGGCTACACCTTC.

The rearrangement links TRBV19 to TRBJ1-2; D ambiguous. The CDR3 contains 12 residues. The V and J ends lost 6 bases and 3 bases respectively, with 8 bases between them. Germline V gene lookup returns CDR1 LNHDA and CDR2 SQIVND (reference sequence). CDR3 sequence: CASRSKDYGYTF. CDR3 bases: TGTGCCAGTAGGAGTAAGGACTATGGCTACACCTTC.

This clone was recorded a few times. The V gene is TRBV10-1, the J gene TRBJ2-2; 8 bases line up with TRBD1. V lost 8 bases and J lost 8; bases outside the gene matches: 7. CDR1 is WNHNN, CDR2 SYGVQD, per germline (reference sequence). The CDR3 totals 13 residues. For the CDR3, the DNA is TGCGCCAGCTCCCGACAGGGGAGAGGGGAGCTGTTTTTT. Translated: CASSRQGRGELFF.

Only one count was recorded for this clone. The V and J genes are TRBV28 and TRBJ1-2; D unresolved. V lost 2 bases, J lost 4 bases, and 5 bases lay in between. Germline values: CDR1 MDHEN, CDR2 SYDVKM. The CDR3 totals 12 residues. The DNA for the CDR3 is TGTGCCAGCAGTTTAGAGGTCTATGGCTACACCTTC. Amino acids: CASSLEVYGYTF.

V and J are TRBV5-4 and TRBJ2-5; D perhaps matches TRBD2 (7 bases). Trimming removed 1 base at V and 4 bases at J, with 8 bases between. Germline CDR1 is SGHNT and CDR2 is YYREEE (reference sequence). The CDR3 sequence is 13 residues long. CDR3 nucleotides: TGTGCCAGCAGCTTGAGGGGGGGAGAGACCCAGTACTTC. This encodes CASSLRGGETQYF.

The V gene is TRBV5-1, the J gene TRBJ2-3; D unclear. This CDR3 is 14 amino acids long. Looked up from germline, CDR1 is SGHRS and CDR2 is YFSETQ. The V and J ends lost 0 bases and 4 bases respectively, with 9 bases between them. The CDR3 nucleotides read TGCGCCAGCAGCTTGGAGCGACGCGCAGATACGCAGTATTTT. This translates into CASSLERRADTQYF.

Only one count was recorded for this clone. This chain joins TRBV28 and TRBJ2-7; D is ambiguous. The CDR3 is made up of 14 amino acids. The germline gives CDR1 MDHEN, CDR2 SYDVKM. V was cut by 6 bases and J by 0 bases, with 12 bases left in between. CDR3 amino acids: CASRLSGSSYEQYF. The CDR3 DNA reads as TGTGCCAGCAGATTGTCGGGCAGCTCCTACGAGCAGTACTTC. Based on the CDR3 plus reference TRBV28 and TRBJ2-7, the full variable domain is DVKVTQSSRYLVKRTGEKVFLECVQDMDHENMFWYRQDPGLGLRLIYFSYDVKMKEKGDIPEGYSVSREKKERFSLILESASTNQTSMYLCASRLSGSSYEQYFGPGTRLTVT.

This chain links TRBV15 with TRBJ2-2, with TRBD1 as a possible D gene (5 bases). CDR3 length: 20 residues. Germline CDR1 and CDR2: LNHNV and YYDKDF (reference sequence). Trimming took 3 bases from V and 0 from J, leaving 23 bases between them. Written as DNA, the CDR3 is TGTGCCACCAGCAGTGACAGATACCTGACGAAGGCCTCGAACACCGGGGAGCTGTTTTTT. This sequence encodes CATSSDRYLTKASNTGELFF.

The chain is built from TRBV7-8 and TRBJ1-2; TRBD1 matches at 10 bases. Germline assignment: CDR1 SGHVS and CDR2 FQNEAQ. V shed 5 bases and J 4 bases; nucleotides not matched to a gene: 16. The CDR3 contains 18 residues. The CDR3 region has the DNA TGTGCCAGCAGCGCTATCGGACAGGGGGGAGGGATAAGCTATGGCTACACCTTC. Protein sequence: CASSAIGQGGGISYGYTF.

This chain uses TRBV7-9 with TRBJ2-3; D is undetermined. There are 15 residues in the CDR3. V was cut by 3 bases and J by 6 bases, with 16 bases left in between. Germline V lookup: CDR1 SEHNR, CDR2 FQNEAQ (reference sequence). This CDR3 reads CASSFNPRPYDTQYF. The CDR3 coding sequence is TGTGCCAGCAGCTTCAACCCCAGACCATACGATACGCAGTATTTT.

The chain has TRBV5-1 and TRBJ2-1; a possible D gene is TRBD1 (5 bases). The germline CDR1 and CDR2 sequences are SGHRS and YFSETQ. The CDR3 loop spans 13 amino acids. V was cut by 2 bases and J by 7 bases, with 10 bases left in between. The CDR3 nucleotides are TGCGCCAGCAGCTTAGGTAGGGGTAATGAGCAGTTCTTC. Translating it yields CASSLGRGNEQFF.

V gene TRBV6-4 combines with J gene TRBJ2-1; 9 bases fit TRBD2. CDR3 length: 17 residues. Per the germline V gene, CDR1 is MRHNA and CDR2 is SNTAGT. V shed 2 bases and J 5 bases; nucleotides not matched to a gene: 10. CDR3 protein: CASSDRGEASGDNEQFF. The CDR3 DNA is TGTGCCAGCAGTGACCGGGGCGAGGCTAGCGGGGACAATGAGCAGTTCTTC.

CDR3 sequence reads: CAIRSGTSGIHEQYF. Here the CDR3 DNA reads TGTGCCATCAGGAGCGGGACTAGCGGGATCCACGAGCAGTACTTC. The rearrangement uses TRBV10-3 and TRBJ2-7; 13 positions match TRBD2. Germline loops: CDR1 ENHRY, CDR2 SYGVKD. There are 15 residues in the CDR3. V lost 6 bases to trimming and J lost 5 bases; unmatched junction nucleotides: 7.

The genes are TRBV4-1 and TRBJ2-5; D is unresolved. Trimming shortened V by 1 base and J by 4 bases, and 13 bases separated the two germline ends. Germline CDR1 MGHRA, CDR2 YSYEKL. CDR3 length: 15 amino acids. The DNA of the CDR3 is TGCGCCAGCAGCCAAGCGCAGACGGTGGGAGAGACCCAGTACTTC. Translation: CASSQAQTVGETQYF.

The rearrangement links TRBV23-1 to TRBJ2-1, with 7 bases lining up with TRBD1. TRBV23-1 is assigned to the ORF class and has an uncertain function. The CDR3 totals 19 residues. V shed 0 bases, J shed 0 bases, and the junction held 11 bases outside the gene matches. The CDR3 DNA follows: TGCGCCAGCAGTCAATCTCACAGGGGACCCAGGAGCTCCTACAATGAGCAGTTCTTC. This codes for CASSQSHRGPRSSYNEQFF.

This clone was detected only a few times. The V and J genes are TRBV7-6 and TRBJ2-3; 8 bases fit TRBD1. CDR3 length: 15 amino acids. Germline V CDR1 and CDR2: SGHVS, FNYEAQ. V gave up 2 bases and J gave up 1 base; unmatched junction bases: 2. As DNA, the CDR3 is TGTGCCAGCAGCTTACAGGACAGGGGCACAGATACGCAGTATTTT. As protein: CASSLQDRGTDTQYF.

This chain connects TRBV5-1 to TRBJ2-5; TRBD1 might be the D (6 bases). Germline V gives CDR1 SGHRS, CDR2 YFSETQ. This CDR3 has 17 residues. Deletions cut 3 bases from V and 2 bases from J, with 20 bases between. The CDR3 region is CASSSPLIQGRQETQYF. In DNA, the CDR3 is TGCGCCAGCAGCTCGCCACTCATTCAGGGGCGACAAGAGACCCAGTACTTC.

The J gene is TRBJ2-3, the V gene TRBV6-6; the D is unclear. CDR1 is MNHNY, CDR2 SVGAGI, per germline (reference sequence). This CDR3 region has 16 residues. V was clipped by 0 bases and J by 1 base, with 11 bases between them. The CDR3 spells CASSYSNIHRTDTQYF. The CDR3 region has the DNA TGTGCCAGCAGTTACTCGAATATTCATCGCACAGATACGCAGTATTTT.

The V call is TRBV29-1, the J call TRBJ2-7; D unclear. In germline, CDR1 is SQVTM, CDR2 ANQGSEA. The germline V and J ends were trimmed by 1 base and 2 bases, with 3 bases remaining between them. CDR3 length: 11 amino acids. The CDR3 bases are TGCAGCGTTGAAGTGACCTACGAGCAGTACTTC. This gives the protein CSVEVTYEQYF.

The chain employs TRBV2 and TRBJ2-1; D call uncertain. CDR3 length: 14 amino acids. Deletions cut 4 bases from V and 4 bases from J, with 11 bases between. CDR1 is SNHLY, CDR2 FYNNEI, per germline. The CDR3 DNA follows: TGTGCCAGCAGTGTTTGGGCGGCTTACAATGAGCAGTTCTTC. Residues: CASSVWAAYNEQFF.